This T cell receptor (beta chain) was recovered during a study of blood T cell repertoires in COVID-19. As for the study in general: The study drew acute and convalescent COVID-19 samples from the United States, Italy and Spain.

The CDR3 totals 15 residues. CDR1 and CDR2 (germline): SGHVS, FNYEAQ. With V trimmed by 0 bases and J by 4 bases, 5 bases remained unmatched. TCRdb's table, derived via immunoSEQ multiplex PCR, lists solely in-frame clones and lacks some. The repertoire consists of around 390,000 clones, with more than 75% occurring once and the leading ten covering roughly 9.4%. Categorization into cohorts depended on clinical history that participants reported. Donors of Cohort 3 who recovered were those that had two negative PCRs, clearance, or symptom resolution. The specimen sequenced was PBMCs or T cells enriched from blood (not recorded which). The rearrangement uses TRBV7-6 and TRBJ1-1; TRBD1 agrees at 7 bases. This receptor was taken from a woman aged 50 to 60 who had recovered from COVID-19. The CDR3 DNA is TGTGCCAGCAGCTTAGCGGGACAGTTTCTCACTGAAGCTTTCTTT. Translating gives CASSLAGQFLTEAFF.